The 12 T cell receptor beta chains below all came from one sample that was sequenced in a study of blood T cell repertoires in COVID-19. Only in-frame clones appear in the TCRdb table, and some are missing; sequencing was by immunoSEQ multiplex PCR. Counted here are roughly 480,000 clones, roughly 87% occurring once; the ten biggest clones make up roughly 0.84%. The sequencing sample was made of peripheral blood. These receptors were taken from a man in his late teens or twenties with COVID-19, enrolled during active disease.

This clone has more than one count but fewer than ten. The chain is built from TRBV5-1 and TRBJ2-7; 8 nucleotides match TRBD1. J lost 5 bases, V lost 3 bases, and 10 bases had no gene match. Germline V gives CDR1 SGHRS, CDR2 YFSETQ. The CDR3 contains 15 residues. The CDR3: CASSSEQGVRDEQYF. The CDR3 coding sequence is TGCGCCAGCAGCTCTGAACAGGGGGTCCGAGACGAGCAGTACTTC.

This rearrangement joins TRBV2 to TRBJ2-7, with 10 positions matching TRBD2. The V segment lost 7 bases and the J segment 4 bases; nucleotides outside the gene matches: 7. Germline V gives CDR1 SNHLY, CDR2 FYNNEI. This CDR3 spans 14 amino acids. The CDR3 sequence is CASKAFSGGYEQYF. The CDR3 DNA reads TGTGCCAGCAAGGCTTTTAGCGGGGGGTACGAGCAGTACTTC. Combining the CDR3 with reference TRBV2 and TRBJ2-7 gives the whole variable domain EPEVTQTPSHQVTQMGQEVILRCVPISNHLYFYWYRQILGQKVEFLVSFYNNEISEKSEIFDDQFSVERPDGSNFTLKIRSTKLEDSAMYFCASKAFSGGYEQYFGPGTRLTVT.

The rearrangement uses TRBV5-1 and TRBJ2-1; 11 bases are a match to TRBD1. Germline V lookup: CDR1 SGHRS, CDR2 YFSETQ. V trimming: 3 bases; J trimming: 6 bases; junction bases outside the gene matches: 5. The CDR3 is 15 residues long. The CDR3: CASSSRTGGGNEQFF. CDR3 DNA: TGCGCCAGCAGCTCTCGGACAGGGGGCGGCAATGAGCAGTTCTTC.

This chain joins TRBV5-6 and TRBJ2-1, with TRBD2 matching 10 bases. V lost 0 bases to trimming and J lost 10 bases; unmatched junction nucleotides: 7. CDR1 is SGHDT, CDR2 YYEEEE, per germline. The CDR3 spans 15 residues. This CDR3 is CASSLGGLAYGEQFF. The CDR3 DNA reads TGTGCCAGCAGCTTGGGGGGACTAGCGTACGGGGAGCAGTTCTTC. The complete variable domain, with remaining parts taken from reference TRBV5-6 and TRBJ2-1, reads DAGVTQSPTHLIKTRGQQVTLRCSPKSGHDTVSWYQQALGQGPQFIFQYYEEEERQRGNFPDRFSGHQFPNYSSELNVNALLLGDSALYLCASSLGGLAYGEQFFGPGTRLTVL.

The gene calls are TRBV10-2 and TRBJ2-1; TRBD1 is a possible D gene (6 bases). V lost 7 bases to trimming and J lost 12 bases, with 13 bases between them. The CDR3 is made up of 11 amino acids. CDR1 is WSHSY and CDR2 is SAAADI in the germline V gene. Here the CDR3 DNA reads TGCGCCAGCACCTCCGGGACAAGGCAGTTCTTC. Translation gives CASTSGTRQFF.

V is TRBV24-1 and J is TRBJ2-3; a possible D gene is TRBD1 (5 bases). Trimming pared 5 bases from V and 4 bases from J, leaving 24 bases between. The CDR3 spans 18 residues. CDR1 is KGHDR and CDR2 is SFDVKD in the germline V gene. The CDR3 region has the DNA TGTGCCACCAGTGCCTCCAACTCAGGGCCAACCAGCGCAGATACGCAGTATTTT. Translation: CATSASNSGPTSADTQYF.

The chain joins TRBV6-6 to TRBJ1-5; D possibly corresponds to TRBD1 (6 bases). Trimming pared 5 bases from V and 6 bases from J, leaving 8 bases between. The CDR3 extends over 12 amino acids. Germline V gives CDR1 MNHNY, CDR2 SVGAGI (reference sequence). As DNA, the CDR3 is TGTGCCAGCAGTCACAGGGTTCAGCCCCAGCATTTT. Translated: CASSHRVQPQHF.

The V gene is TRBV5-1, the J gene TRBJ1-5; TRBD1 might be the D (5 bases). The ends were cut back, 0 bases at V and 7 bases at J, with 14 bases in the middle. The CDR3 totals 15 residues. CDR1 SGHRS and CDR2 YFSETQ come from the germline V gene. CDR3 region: CASSLAGREGQPQHF. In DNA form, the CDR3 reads TGCGCCAGCAGCTTGGCTGGCAGGGAAGGGCAGCCCCAGCATTTT.

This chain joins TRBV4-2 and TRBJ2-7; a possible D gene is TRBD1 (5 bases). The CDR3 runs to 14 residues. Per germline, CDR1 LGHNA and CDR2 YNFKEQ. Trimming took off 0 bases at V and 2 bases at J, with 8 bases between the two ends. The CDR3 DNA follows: TGTGCCAGCAGCCAAGACACGGACACCTACGAGCAGTACTTC. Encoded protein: CASSQDTDTYEQYF.

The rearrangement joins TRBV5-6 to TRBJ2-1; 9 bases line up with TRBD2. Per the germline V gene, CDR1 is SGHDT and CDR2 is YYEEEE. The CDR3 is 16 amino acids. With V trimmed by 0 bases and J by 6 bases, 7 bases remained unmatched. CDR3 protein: CASSLANRGRANEQFF. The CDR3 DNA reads TGTGCCAGCAGCTTGGCCAACCGCGGGAGGGCCAATGAGCAGTTCTTC.

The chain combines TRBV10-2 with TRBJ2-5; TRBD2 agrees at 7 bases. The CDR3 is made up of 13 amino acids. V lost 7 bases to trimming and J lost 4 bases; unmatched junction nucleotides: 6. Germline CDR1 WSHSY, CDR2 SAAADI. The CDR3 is CASTIRGVETQYF. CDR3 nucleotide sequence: TGCGCCAGCACTATTCGGGGGGTAGAGACCCAGTACTTC.

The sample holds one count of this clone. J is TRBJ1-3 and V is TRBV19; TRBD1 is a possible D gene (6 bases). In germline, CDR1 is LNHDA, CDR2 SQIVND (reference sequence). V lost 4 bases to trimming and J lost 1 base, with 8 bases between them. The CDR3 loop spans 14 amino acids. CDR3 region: CASSRQVSGNTIYF. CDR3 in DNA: TGTGCCAGTAGTAGACAGGTTTCTGGAAACACCATATATTTT.